These 23 T cell receptor beta chains came from one sample sequenced in a study of kidney transplant recipient with SARS-CoV-2 infection. TCRdb fed the reads into MiXCR, producing one record per CDR3 protein. The repertoire consists of 250,000 or so distinct CDR3 sequences, with about 30% occurring once and the leading ten covering less than 8.5%. The sequencing used a blood sample, collected at baseline and on day 111 from a kidney transplant recipient. All receptors derive from a male patient between 25 and 39 years old who had COVID-19 and was a kidney transplant recipient. Some T cells may originate from the graft donor.

This clonotype was seen more than once but under ten times. The genes are TRBV7-6 and TRBJ2-3, with 10 bases that match TRBD2. Germline V gene lookup returns CDR1 SGHVS and CDR2 FNYEAQ. J was trimmed by 4 bases and V by 5 bases; bases with no gene match: 3. The CDR3 has 14 amino acids. The CDR3 DNA sequence: TGTGCCAGCAGCCGGGGGACTAGCGCAGATACGCAGTATTTT. It yields the protein CASSRGTSADTQYF. Drawing the rest from reference TRBV7-6 and TRBJ2-3, the complete variable domain is GAGVSQSPRYKVTKRGQDVALRCDPISGHVSLYWYRQALGQGPEFLTYFNYEAQQDKSGLPNDRFSAERPEGSISTLTIQRTEQRDSAMYRCASSRGTSADTQYFGPGTRLTVL.

The V and J genes are TRBV11-2 and TRBJ2-5; D ambiguous. The CDR3 is 14 amino acids. Germline V gene lookup returns CDR1 SGHAT and CDR2 FQNNGV. V was trimmed by 7 bases and J by 5 bases, leaving 17 bases between them. DNA of the CDR3: TGTGCCAGCAACCGAAGGATCCGCGAGGAGACCCAGTACTTC. Its translation: CASNRRIREETQYF.

This clonotype occurred many times. This chain links TRBV30 with TRBJ2-5; D is unclear. The V end was cut by 2 bases, the J end by 3 bases, with 13 bases between. The CDR3 extends over 14 amino acids. Germline CDR1 reads GTSNPN; CDR2 reads SVGIG (reference sequence). This CDR3 reads CAWSIVPTEETQYF. CDR3 DNA: TGTGCCTGGAGTATAGTACCGACTGAAGAGACCCAGTACTTC.

With regard to this clonotype: This may stem from a read error, because a much larger clone lies one nucleotide away. The rearrangement joins TRBV6-1 to TRBJ2-7; 10 bases are a match to TRBD2. Germline assignment: CDR1 MNHNS and CDR2 SASEGT. The CDR3 sequence is 16 residues long. CDR3 in DNA: TGTGCCAGCAGTGGGGCGGCTAGCGGGAGAATCAACGAGCAGTGCTTC. This sequence encodes CASSGAASGRINEQCF.

This clonotype was recorded a few times. The J gene is TRBJ2-5, the V gene TRBV7-2; 8 positions agree with TRBD2. Germline loops: CDR1 SGHTA, CDR2 FQGNSA. V was clipped by 5 bases and J by 2 bases; unmatched bases: 16. The CDR3 extends over 18 amino acids. CDR3: CASSGDDLERGYQETQYF. The CDR3 DNA follows: TGTGCCAGCAGCGGAGACGACCTTGAGCGGGGGTATCAAGAGACCCAGTACTTC.

This clonotype was observed many times. J is TRBJ2-2 and V is TRBV6-2 or TRBV6-3; 9 bases match TRBD1. The CDR3 has 16 amino acids. The V and J ends lost 5 bases and 4 bases, in that order; junction bases with no gene match: 8. CDR1 and CDR2 (germline): MNHEY, SVGEGT. CDR3 DNA sequence: TGTGCCAGCAGTGGGATGGGGACAGGGAGCACCGGGGAGCTGTTTTTT. As protein: CASSGMGTGSTGELFF.

This clonotype was counted ten times or more. This sequence joins TRBV10-1 and TRBJ1-2, with unresolved D. This CDR3 comprises 17 residues. V was pared by 0 bases and J by 4 bases, with 18 bases between. Germline lookup yields CDR1 WNHNN and CDR2 SYGVQD (reference sequence). CDR3 in DNA: TGCGCCAGCAGTGAGTCCCTAAGATCGCGAAAGACCTATGGCTACACCTTC. Translating gives CASSESLRSRKTYGYTF.

This clonotype was counted many times. J is TRBJ2-5 and V is TRBV20-1, with D unclear. The length of the CDR3 is 12 residues. CDR1 and CDR2 from the germline V gene are DFQATT and SNEGSKA (reference sequence). The V end lost 4 bases, the J end lost 0 bases, and 6 bases lay between the germline ends. CDR3 loop: CSATPHQETQYF. The CDR3 region has the DNA TGCAGTGCTACCCCCCACCAAGAGACCCAGTACTTC.

Note on this clonotype: One base away lies a much larger clone, so this may be a sequencing read error. CDR3 nucleotides: TGTGCCAGCCAGTGGGTTCATCCACGAAAGACCTATGACTACACCTTC. Residues: CASQWVHPRKTYDYTF. This rearrangement joins TRBV5-8 to TRBJ1-2, with D uncertain. The CDR3 runs 16 residues. The germline gives CDR1 SGHTS, CDR2 YDEGEE.

A note on this clonotype: This may come from a read error, since a much larger clone is one base off. The chain is built from TRBV7-2 and TRBJ1-4; no definite D call. This CDR3 spans 15 amino acids. Germline CDR1 reads SGHTA; CDR2 reads FQGNSA. CDR3 amino acids: CASNLSSGSNEKLFF. CDR3 DNA: TGTGCCAGCAACTTATCCTCCGGGAGTAATGAAAAACTGTTTTTT. The full variable domain, with the rest looked up from reference TRBV7-2 and TRBJ1-4, is GAGVSQSPSNKVTEKGKDVELRCDPISGHTALYWYRQSLGQGLEFLIYFQGNSAPDKSGLPSDRFSAERTGGSVSTLTIQRTQQEDSAVYLCASNLSSGSNEKLFFGSGTQLSVL.

This clonotype was detected a few times. The J gene is TRBJ2-1, the V gene TRBV11-3; D remains ambiguous. CDR3 length: 13 amino acids. Per germline, CDR1 SGHNT and CDR2 YENEEA. V lost 1 base and J lost 2, with 3 bases in between. The CDR3 loop is CASSLAPYNEQFF. The CDR3 bases are TGTGCCAGCAGCTTAGCCCCCTACAATGAGCAGTTCTTC.

This clonotype was seen repeatedly, ten times or more. The chain couples TRBV20-1 to TRBJ1-1, with TRBD1 identical over 7 bases. Germline V lookup: CDR1 DFQATT, CDR2 SNEGSKA (reference sequence). The CDR3 length is 14 residues. Trimming removed 5 bases from V and 2 bases from J; junction bases left unmatched: 8. CDR3 coding DNA: TGCAGTGCTGCTCCGGACAGGATAAACACTGAAGCTTTCTTT. It encodes CSAAPDRINTEAFF.

The chain couples TRBV3-1 to TRBJ1-1; D is unclear. The ends were cut back, 5 bases at V and 4 bases at J, with 23 bases in the middle. The CDR3 spans 17 residues. Germline V gene lookup returns CDR1 LGHDT and CDR2 YNNKEL (reference sequence). The chain's CDR3 is CASSEVTPISIRTEAFF. The CDR3 DNA is TGTGCCAGCAGCGAAGTTACTCCCATTTCAATTCGCACTGAAGCTTTCTTT.

This clonotype has a count of ten or more. The rearrangement uses TRBV6-2 or TRBV6-3 and TRBJ1-2; no reliable D call. The germline V gene has CDR1 MNHEY and CDR2 SVGEGT. The germline V and J ends were trimmed by 5 bases and 4 bases, with 23 bases remaining between them. This CDR3 has 17 residues. The CDR3 loop reads CASSRRSCIGKTYGYTF. The CDR3 bases are TGTGCCAGCAGTCGGCGAAGCTGCATCGGAAAGACCTATGGCTACACCTTC.

This clonotype has a count of ten or more. V usage is TRBV10-3 and J usage is TRBJ1-2; D not resolved. V lost 3 bases and J lost 7, with 6 bases in between. Germline assignment: CDR1 ENHRY and CDR2 SYGVKD. This CDR3 region has 11 residues. The CDR3 is CAISDGSGYTF. In DNA form, the CDR3 reads TGTGCCATCAGTGACGGTTCTGGCTACACCTTC.

This chain joins TRBV20-1 and TRBJ2-3; TRBD2 agrees at 13 bases. The CDR3 covers 17 residues. CDR1 and CDR2 (germline): DFQATT, SNEGSKA (reference sequence). V dropped 0 bases and J dropped 3; count of bases not matched to a gene: 6. The CDR3 nucleotides are TGCAGTGCTAGAGATAGGACTAGCGGGAGTCGAACAGATACGCAGTATTTT. Translation: CSARDRTSGSRTDTQYF.

This chain joins TRBV5-5 and TRBJ1-5; 8 bases fit TRBD1. Germline V gene data show CDR1 as SGHKS and CDR2 as YYEKEE (reference sequence). The CDR3 length is 14 residues. The junction had 5 bases not matched to a gene; V was cut back by 4 bases and J by 5 bases. Here the CDR3 reads CASSLSTGDQPQHF. CDR3 DNA: TGTGCCAGCAGCCTCTCGACAGGGGATCAGCCCCAGCATTTT.

Ten or more counts support this clonotype. The rearrangement joins TRBV9 to TRBJ1-3; no clear D. Germline loops: CDR1 SGDLS, CDR2 YYNGEE. The germline V and J ends were trimmed by 4 bases and 6 bases, with 14 bases remaining between them. The CDR3 runs 14 residues. The CDR3 DNA reads TGTGCCAGCAGCCCCACCCCCGGGTTAAACACCATATATTTT. It codes for CASSPTPGLNTIYF. The variable domain in full, with the rest retrieved from reference TRBV9 and TRBJ1-3, is DSGVTQTPKHLITATGQRVTLRCSPRSGDLSVYWYQQSLDQGLQFLIQYYNGEERAKGNILERFSAQQFPDLHSELNLSSLELGDSALYFCASSPTPGLNTIYFGEGSWLTVV.

This clonotype has at least ten counts. The chain uses TRBV20-1 and TRBJ2-7; no definite D call. From germline, CDR1 is DFQATT and CDR2 SNEGSKA (reference sequence). The CDR3 totals 16 residues. With 3 bases removed from V and 0 bases from J, the gap between germline ends came to 18 bases. The CDR3 DNA sequence: TGCAGTGCTAGTGGGCTAAACCTTCGGAGCTCCTACGAGCAGTACTTC. The encoded protein is CSASGLNLRSSYEQYF.

Comments on this clonotype: A much larger clone differs from this one at a single base, so this may be a read error. The chain joins TRBV10-2 to TRBJ1-2, with D hard to call. Germline CDR1 is WSHSY and CDR2 is SAAADI. The CDR3 totals 17 residues. CDR3 region: CAGSRCTTSRKTYGYTF. The CDR3 nucleotides are TGCGCCGGCAGTAGATGCACCACTTCTAGAAAGACCTATGGCTACACCTTC.

For this clonotype: This sequence may be a read error, since a much larger clone differs from it by one base. V and J are TRBV3-1 and TRBJ2-7; D gene uncertain. The end of the DNA is better explained by TRBJ2-5, so the J call may be wrong. The CDR3 consists of 17 residues. Germline CDR1 reads LGHDT; CDR2 reads YNNKEL (reference sequence). The DNA for the CDR3 is TGTGCCAGCGGCCTGTGTTGTCCCATTTCTTTCTCTGAGACCCAGTACTTC. It translates to CASGLCCPISFSETQYF.

This clonotype came up many times. This sequence joins TRBV3-2 and TRBJ2-5. TRBV3-2 corresponds to a pseudogene. The CDR3 is made up of 13 amino acids. The CDR3 DNA reads as TGTGCCAGCAGCCGGGGGTACCAAGAGACCCAGTACTTC. Translation: CASSRGYQETQYF.

Remarks on this clonotype: Since a much larger clone is just one base distant, this may be a read error. V and J are TRBV5-5 and TRBJ2-3; 13 nucleotides align to TRBD2. There are 14 residues in the CDR3. The V and J ends lost 9 bases and 4 bases, in that order; junction bases with no gene match: 5. Germline CDR1 reads SGHKS; CDR2 reads YYEKEE (reference sequence). CDR3 residues: CATTSGGAADTQYF. CDR3 coding DNA: TGTGCCACAACTAGCGGGGGGGCCGCAGATACGCAGTATTTT.